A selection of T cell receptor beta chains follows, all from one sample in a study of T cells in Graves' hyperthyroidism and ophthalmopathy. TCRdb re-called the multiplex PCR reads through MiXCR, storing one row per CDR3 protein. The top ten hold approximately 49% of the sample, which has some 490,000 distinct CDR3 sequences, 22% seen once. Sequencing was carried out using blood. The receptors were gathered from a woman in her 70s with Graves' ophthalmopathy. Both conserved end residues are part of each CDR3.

CSARRGQGSNQPQHF	TRBV20-1
CASTLPRRVEAFF	TRBV28
CASSLVATLYNEQFF	TRBV5-4
CAISDGGQRGNEQFF	TRBV10-3
CASSPRTGVNTEAFF	TRBV2
CASNLPSGQGTEKLFF	TRBV19
CSATQGSSNVPEAFF	TRBV29-1
CASRFPGGGYTEAFF	TRBV28
CASSQPFDNSPLHF	TRBV6-1
CASSEFPAGGYSDTQYF	TRBV10-2
CASSLGQHNSPLHF	TRBV28
CASSTRSGELFF	TRBV11-2
CASSFGGQGAGYTF	TRBV27
CASSSPGPGNTIYF	TRBV5-1
CASSISGLGNQPQHF	TRBV19
CASSLVHMNTGELFF	TRBV27
CASSEAGPGTYEQYF	TRBV9
CASSLQTPGLRFNTGELFF	TRBV27
CASSFGGTETQYF	TRBV12-3/TRBV12-4
CASSDAFF	TRBV2
CSASPPQWDTEAFF	TRBV20-1
CASSLSAGGRGEQFF	TRBV7-2
CSVEVSTKGFGYTF	TRBV29-1
CSAASGTTDTQYF	TRBV20-1
CASSYPSGGGGGYTF	TRBV6-5
CSAATRTDTQYF	TRBV20-1
CSARNVGGNTDTQYF	TRBV20-1
CSARGGPGTEQFF	TRBV20-1
CAWRAVYEQYF	TRBV30
CASSLPNKANTIYF	TRBV2